This T cell receptor (beta chain) originates from a study of blood T cells in healthy people across ages. This CDR3 contains 11 residues. Germline CDR1 reads DFQATT; CDR2 reads SNEGSKA (reference sequence). With 3 bases clipped from V and 12 bases from J, the junction kept 5 bases outside the gene matches. This clonotype was recorded a few times. Sample-barcoded 5' priming and a J-beta primer mix drove a second PCR of roughly 7 to 11 cycles. Researchers report that each sample yielded at least 3 million CDR3-containing paired-end reads. TCRdb reprocessed the 5' RACE reads via MiXCR and lists one record per CDR3 protein. Among approximately 1.5 million distinct CDR3 sequences, roughly a third were seen once, and the ten largest hold roughly 10%.

Sequencing was done on a sample of blood. The TCR was taken from a woman aged 30 to 39 in good health. The gene calls are TRBV20-1 and TRBJ1-5, with 7 bases aligning to TRBD1. The CDR3 spells CSARLQGLQHF. The CDR3 DNA follows: TGCAGTGCTAGGCTACAGGGGCTCCAGCATTTT.